This is a list of T cell receptor beta chains from one sample in a study of cytomegalovirus exposure and HLA in healthy donors. The data were produced by immunoSEQ multiplex PCR, yet TCRdb's version contains in-frame clones alone and is incomplete. This sample has approximately 180,000 clones, with about 80% found just once. The sample consisted of PBMCs. The receptors here all came from a woman aged 30 to 39 in good health and CMV-seronegative. Each CDR3 is given with its conserved first and last residue. The D gene is left open where the match is weak. Clone size is given for some rows only: seen once, a few or many times, or a class if the clone is expanded.

j_gene,abundance,d_gene,v_gene,CDR3nt,CDR3aa
TRBJ1-6,.,.,TRBV6-6,TGTGCCAGCAGTTACTCGAGGCAGGGGTCACCCCTCCACTTT,CASSYSRQGSPLHF
TRBJ2-7,once,TRBD2,TRBV7-9,TGTGCCAGCAGCCAACACGAGACTAGCGGTACCTACGAGCAGTACTTC,CASSQHETSGTYEQYF
TRBJ2-4,.,.,TRBV29-1,TGCAGCGTTTTCTTCCAGGAAAACATTCAGTACTTC,CSVFFQENIQYF
TRBJ1-4,.,TRBD1,TRBV5-4,TGTGCCAGCAGCTCGGACAGGGGAGGGGAAAAACTGTTTTTT,CASSSDRGGEKLFF
TRBJ2-1,.,.,TRBV29-1,TGCAGCGTTGCCATTCTAGATCTCTACAATGAGCAGTTCTTC,CSVAILDLYNEQFF
TRBJ1-5,.,TRBD1,TRBV27,TGTGCCAGCAGCCTAGACAGGGGAAATCAGCCCCAGCATTTT,CASSLDRGNQPQHF
TRBJ1-5,few,.,TRBV27,TGTGCCAGCAGTCTCACACTAGGCAGCAATCAGCCCCAGCATTTT,CASSLTLGSNQPQHF
TRBJ2-2,few,TRBD2,TRBV2,TGTGCCAGCAGTGAGGTAGCGGGAGTTGCCGGGGAGCTGTTTTTT,CASSEVAGVAGELFF
TRBJ2-5,.,.,TRBV6-5,TGTGCCAGCAGGAGGCAGGGAAGGGGGGAGACCCAGTACTTC,CASRRQGRGETQYF
TRBJ2-7,.,.,TRBV7-9,TGTGCCACCGGCCTTGGGACAAGCTCCTACGAGCAGTACTTC,CATGLGTSSYEQYF
TRBJ2-2,.,TRBD2,TRBV6-4,TGTGCCCCCCCAAACGGAGCGGGAACCGGGGAGCTGTTTTTT,CAPPNGAGTGELFF
TRBJ2-7,.,.,TRBV19,TGTGCCAGTAGTCGAGCCGGGGCAGGGGCCGCCTACGAGCAGTACTTC,CASSRAGAGAAYEQYF
TRBJ2-5,.,TRBD1,TRBV11-3,TGTGCCAGCAGCACGGGACAGGGCACAGAGACCCAGTACTTC,CASSTGQGTETQYF
TRBJ2-2,.,.,TRBV5-6,TGTGCCAGCATCCTGACAGGGAGGTCGGGCACCGGGGAGCTGTTTTTT,CASILTGRSGTGELFF
TRBJ2-2,.,TRBD1,TRBV19,TGTGCCAGTAGAGCCGGGGGACAGGGCTACACCGGGGAGCTGTTTTTT,CASRAGGQGYTGELFF
TRBJ2-7,.,TRBD1,TRBV9,TGTGCCAGCAGCCCCCGTTTACCACAGGGGGTCCACGAGCAGTACTTC,CASSPRLPQGVHEQYF
TRBJ2-7,.,TRBD1,TRBV6-5,TGTGCCAGCAGAAAACCGGGACAGGGTTACGAGCAGTACTTC,CASRKPGQGYEQYF
TRBJ2-2,.,TRBD2,TRBV6-6,TGTGCCAGCAGCCAAGCGGGGGGCTTAGGGGAGCTGTTTTTT,CASSQAGGLGELFF
TRBJ1-4,.,.,TRBV4-1,TGCGCCAGCAGCCCCCAGGCCAGGGGCGGAGGTGAAAAACTGTTTTTT,CASSPQARGGGEKLFF
TRBJ1-2,.,.,TRBV4-3,TGCGCCAGCAGCCAAGCCCCCGTTGCTAACTATGGCTACACCTTC,CASSQAPVANYGYTF
TRBJ2-2,.,.,TRBV2,TGTGCCAGCAGTGGGGGGGTCCAAGCGCACACCGGGGAGCTGTTTTTT,CASSGGVQAHTGELFF
TRBJ2-7,.,TRBD2,TRBV7-2,TGTGCCAGCAGCCTACCGGGACTAGCGGGAGGACCCTACGAGCAGTACTTC,CASSLPGLAGGPYEQYF
TRBJ1-2,once,.,TRBV7-9,TGTGCCAGCAGCTTAGCAGAGAACTATGGCTACACCTTC,CASSLAENYGYTF
TRBJ2-5,.,.,TRBV11-1,TGTGCCAGCAGCTCGACAGGTTTCGAGGAGACCCAGTACTTC,CASSSTGFEETQYF
TRBJ2-3,.,.,TRBV9,TGTGCCAGCAGCTCTACCACAGATACGCAGTATTTT,CASSSTTDTQYF
TRBJ2-7,.,.,TRBV28,TGTGCCAGCAGTATCAGGGGAAGGGTGCAGTACTTC,CASSIRGRVQYF
TRBJ2-5,.,.,TRBV7-9,TGTTCCAGCAGTGACTCGCCTAGAGCCCAGTACTTC,CSSSDSPRAQYF
TRBJ2-1,.,TRBD1,TRBV5-4,TGTGCCAGCAGCATCGACAGGGACGATGAGCAGTTCTTC,CASSIDRDDEQFF
TRBJ2-3,.,TRBD2,TRBV19,TGTGCCAGTATCGACGGGGGGGCCGGCACAGATACGCAGTATTTT,CASIDGGAGTDTQYF
TRBJ2-5,.,.,TRBV29-1,TGCAGCGTTGTATCGCCAGGCCTTAGAGAGCAGTACTTC,CSVVSPGLREQYF
TRBJ2-7,.,TRBD1,TRBV6-5,TGTGCCAGCAGTCACAGGACAGGCCACTACGAGCAGTACTTC,CASSHRTGHYEQYF
TRBJ2-1,.,.,TRBV4-3,TGCGCCAGCAGCCAAGTGGAGGGTATTGGTGAGCAGTTCTTC,CASSQVEGIGEQFF
TRBJ1-2,.,.,TRBV27,TGTGCCAGCAGTTTTTTCCCCCCCCCGAGCTATGGCTACACCTTC,CASSFFPPPSYGYTF
TRBJ2-4,few,TRBD1,TRBV18,TGTGCCAGCTCGCTAGGACAGGGGGACATTCAGTACTTC,CASSLGQGDIQYF
TRBJ2-5,.,.,TRBV20-1,TGCAGTGCTAGATTCGGAGAGACCCAGTACTTC,CSARFGETQYF
TRBJ2-3,.,.,TRBV7-9,TGTGCCAGCAAACCGGACAGTCACTTACAGGGAAAAGATACGCAGTATTTT,CASKPDSHLQGKDTQYF
TRBJ1-5,.,.,TRBV6-5,TGTGCCAGCAGATCAACAGGATTCAATCAGCCCCAGCATTTT,CASRSTGFNQPQHF
TRBJ1-5,.,TRBD1,TRBV28,TGTGCCAGCAGTTTCTACCGACAGGGCTATCAGCCCCAGCATTTT,CASSFYRQGYQPQHF
TRBJ2-2,once,.,TRBV30,TGTGCCTGGAGTCCAGGGTACAGATCCGGGGAGCTGTTTTTT,CAWSPGYRSGELFF